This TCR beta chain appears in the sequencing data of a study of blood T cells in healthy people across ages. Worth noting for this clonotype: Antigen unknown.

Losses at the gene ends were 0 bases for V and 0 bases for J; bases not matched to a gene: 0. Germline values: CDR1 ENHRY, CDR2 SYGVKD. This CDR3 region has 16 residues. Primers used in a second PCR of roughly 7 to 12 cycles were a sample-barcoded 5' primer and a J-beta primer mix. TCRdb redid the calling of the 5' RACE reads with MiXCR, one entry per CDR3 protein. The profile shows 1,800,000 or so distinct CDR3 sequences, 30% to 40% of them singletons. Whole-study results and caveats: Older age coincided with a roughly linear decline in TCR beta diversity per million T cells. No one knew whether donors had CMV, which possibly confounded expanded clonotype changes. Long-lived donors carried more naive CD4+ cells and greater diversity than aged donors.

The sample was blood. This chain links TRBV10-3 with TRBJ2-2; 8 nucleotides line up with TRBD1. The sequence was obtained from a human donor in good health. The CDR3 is CAISESTGANTGELFF. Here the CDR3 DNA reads TGTGCCATCAGTGAGTCGACAGGGGCGAACACCGGGGAGCTGTTTTTT.